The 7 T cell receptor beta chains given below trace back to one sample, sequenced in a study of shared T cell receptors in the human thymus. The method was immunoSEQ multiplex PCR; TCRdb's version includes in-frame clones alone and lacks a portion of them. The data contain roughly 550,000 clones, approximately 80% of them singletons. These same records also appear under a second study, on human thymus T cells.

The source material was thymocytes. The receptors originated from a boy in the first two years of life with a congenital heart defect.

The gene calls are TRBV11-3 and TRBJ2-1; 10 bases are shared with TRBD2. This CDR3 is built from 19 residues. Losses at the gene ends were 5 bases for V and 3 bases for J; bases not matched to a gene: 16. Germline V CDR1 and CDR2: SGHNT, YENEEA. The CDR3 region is CASSLHLEREGLFYNEQFF. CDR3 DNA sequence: TGTGCCAGCAGCCTCCACCTCGAGCGGGAGGGCCTTTTCTACAATGAGCAGTTCTTC.

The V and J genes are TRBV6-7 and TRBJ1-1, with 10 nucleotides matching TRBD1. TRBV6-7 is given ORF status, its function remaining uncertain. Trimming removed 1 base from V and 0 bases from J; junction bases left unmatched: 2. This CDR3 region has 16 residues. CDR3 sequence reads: CASSYWDRGMNTEAFF. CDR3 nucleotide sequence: TGTGCCAGCAGTTACTGGGACAGGGGCATGAACACTGAAGCTTTCTTT.

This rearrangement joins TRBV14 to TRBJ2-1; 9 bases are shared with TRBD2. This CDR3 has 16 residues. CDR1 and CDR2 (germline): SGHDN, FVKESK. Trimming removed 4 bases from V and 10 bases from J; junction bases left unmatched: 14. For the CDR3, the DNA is TGTGCCAGCAGCCCCTTCGGCGGGAGGGGAGCAATCGAGCAGTTCTTC. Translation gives CASSPFGGRGAIEQFF.

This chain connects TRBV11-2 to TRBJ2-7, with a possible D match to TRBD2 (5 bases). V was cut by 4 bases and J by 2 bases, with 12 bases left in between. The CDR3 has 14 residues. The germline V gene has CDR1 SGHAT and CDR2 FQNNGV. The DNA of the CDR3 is TGTGCCAGCAGCTCCATTCAGCGGACCTACGAGCAGTACTTC. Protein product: CASSSIQRTYEQYF.

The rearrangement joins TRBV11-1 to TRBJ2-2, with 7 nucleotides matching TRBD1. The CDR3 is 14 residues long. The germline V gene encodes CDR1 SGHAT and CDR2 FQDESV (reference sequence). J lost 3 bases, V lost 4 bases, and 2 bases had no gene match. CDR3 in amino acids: CASSSTGDTGELFF. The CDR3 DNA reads TGTGCCAGCAGCTCAACAGGGGACACCGGGGAGCTGTTTTTT.

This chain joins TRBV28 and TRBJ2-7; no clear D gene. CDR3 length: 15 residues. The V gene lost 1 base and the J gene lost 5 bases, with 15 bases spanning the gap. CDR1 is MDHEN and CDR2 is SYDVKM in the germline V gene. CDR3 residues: CASSLYSPFGDEQYF. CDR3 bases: TGTGCCAGCAGTTTATACTCCCCCTTCGGAGACGAGCAGTACTTC.

CDR3 protein: CASSPNPSRRGQSTQYF. The CDR3, as DNA: TGTGCCAGCTCACCGAACCCTAGCCGGAGAGGGCAGAGTACGCAGTATTTT. V usage is TRBV18 and J usage is TRBJ2-3, with a possible D match to TRBD2 (5 bases). The CDR3 extends over 17 amino acids. Germline CDR1 KGHSH, CDR2 LQKENI. Deletions cut 3 bases from V and 8 bases from J, with 24 bases between.